This T cell receptor (beta chain) was captured by sequencing in a study of T cells in Graves' hyperthyroidism and ophthalmopathy. Looking at the study overall: At initial diagnosis, before any treatment had begun, peripheral blood was obtained.

TCR beta CDR3 region amplification was performed from RNA transcripts. When the TCR CDR3 underwent first-round RT-PCR, the HTBI primer set was used. TCRdb processed the multiplex PCR reads anew with MiXCR; each CDR3 protein has one entry. The table lists 650,000 to 700,000 distinct CDR3 sequences, around 15% of them singletons. Any patient presenting with uncontrolled infection, other autoimmune disease, pregnancy or lactation was left out. Clinical symptoms, serum thyroxine and TRAb, thyroid ultrasound and orbital computed tomography were used for the diagnoses. Germline values: CDR1 SGHNT, CDR2 YYREEE (reference sequence). The V end was cut by 3 bases, the J end by 0 bases, with 8 bases between. This CDR3 has 14 amino acids.

V and J are TRBV5-4 and TRBJ2-3; perhaps D is TRBD1 or TRBD2 (6 bases each). The TCR was taken from a man in his forties or fifties with Graves' hyperthyroidism. Sequences were obtained from blood. CDR3 protein: CASSWGASTDTQYF. The DNA for the CDR3 is TGTGCCAGCAGCTGGGGGGCTAGCACAGATACGCAGTATTTT.